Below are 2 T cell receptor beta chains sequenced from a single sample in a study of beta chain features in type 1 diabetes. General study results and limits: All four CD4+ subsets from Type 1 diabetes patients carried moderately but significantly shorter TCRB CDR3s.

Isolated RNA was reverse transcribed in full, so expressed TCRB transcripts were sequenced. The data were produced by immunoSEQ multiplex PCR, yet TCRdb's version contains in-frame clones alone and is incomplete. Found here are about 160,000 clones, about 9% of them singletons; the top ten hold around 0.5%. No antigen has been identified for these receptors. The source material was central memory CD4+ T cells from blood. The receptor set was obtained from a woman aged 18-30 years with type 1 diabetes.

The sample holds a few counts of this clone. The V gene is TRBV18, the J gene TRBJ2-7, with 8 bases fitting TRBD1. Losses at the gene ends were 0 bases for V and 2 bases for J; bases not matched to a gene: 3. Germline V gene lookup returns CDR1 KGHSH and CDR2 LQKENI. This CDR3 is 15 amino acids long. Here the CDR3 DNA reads TGTGCCAGCTCACCACCTGACAGGGGAACCTACGAGCAGTACTTC. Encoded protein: CASSPPDRGTYEQYF. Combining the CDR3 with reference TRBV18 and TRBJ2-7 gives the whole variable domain NAGVMQNPRHLVRRRGQEARLRCSPMKGHSHVYWYRQLPEEGLKFMVYLQKENIIDESGMPKERFSAEFPKEGPSILRIQQVVRGDSAAYFCASSPPDRGTYEQYFGPGTRLTVT.

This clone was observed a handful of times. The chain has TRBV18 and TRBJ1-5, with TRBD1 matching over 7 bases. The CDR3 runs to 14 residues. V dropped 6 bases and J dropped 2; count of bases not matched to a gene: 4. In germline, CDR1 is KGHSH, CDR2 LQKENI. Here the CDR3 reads CASSAGTGNQPQHF. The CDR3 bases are TGTGCCAGCTCTGCCGGGACAGGCAATCAGCCCCAGCATTTT.